Sequencing of this TCR beta chain was carried out in a study of blood T cells in healthy people across ages. CDR1 and CDR2 (germline): SQVTM, ANQGSEA. Trimming left V 4 bases short and J 7 bases short, with 16 bases between. The CDR3 spans 13 residues. This clonotype was seen at least ten times. The use of a sample-barcoded 5' primer and a J-beta primer mix characterized a second PCR of about 7 to 12 cycles. TCRdb re-derived calls from the 5' RACE reads in MiXCR, one entry per CDR3 protein. The sample comprises fewer than 800,000 distinct CDR3 sequences, roughly 21% of which are singletons, and approximately 3.6% rests with the top ten.

The rearrangement links TRBV29-1 to TRBJ1-2; the D gene is possibly TRBD1 (6 bases). The specimen was blood. The receptor's source is a man in his 70s in good health. CDR3 protein: CSVAQDRDGGYTF. As DNA, the CDR3 is TGCAGCGTTGCCCAGGACAGAGACGGTGGCTACACCTTC.